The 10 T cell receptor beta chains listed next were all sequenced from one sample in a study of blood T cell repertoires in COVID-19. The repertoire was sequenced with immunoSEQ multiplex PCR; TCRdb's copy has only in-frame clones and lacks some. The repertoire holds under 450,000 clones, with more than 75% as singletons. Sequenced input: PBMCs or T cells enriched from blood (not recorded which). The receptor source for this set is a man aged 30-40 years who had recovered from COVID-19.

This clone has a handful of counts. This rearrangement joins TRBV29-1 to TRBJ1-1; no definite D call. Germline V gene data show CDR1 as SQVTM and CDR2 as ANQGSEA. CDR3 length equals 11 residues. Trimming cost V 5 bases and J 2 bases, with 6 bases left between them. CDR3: CSVSSNTEAFF. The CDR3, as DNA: TGCAGCGTTAGCTCCAACACTGAAGCTTTCTTT.

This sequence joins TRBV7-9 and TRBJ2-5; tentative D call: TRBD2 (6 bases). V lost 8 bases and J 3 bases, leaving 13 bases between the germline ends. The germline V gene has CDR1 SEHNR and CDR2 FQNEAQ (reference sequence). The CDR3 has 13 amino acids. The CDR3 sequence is CASRGGGEETQYF. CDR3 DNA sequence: TGTGCCAGCCGAGGCGGAGGGGAAGAGACCCAGTACTTC.

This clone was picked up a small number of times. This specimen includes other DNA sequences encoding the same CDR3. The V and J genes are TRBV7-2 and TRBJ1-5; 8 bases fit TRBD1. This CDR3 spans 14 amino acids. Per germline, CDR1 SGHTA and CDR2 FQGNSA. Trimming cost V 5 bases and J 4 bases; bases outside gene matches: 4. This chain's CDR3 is CASSLRQGNQPQHF. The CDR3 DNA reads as TGTGCCAGCAGCCTACGACAGGGGAATCAGCCCCAGCATTTT.

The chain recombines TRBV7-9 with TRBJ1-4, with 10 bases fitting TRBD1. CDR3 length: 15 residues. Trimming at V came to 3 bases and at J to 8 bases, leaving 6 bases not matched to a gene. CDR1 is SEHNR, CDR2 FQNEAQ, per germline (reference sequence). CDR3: CASSLGTGVNEKLFF. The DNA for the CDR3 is TGTGCCAGCAGCTTGGGGACAGGGGTTAACGAAAAACTGTTTTTT. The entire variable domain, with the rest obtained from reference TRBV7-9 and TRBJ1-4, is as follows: DTGVSQNPRHKITKRGQNVTFRCDPISEHNRLYWYRQTLGQGPEFLTYFQNEAQLEKSRLLSDRFSAERPKGSFSTLEIQRTEQGDSAMYLCASSLGTGVNEKLFFGSGTQLSVL.

The CDR3 coding sequence is TGTGCCAGTAGTGACAGATCCGGGACAGGGGTCTCCCGTGTGGGCTACACCTTC. Protein product: CASSDRSGTGVSRVGYTF. The chain uses TRBV19 and TRBJ1-2, with TRBD1 identical over 10 bases. Germline V gene data show CDR1 as LNHDA and CDR2 as SQIVND (reference sequence). The V segment lost 5 bases and the J segment 8 bases; nucleotides outside the gene matches: 20. The CDR3 is made up of 18 amino acids.

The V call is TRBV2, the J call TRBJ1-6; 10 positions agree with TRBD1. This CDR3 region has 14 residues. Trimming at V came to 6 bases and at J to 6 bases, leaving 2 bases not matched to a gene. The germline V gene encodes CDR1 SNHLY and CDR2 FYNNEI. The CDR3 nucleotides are TGTGCCAGCAGGGGGACAGGGGTTAATTCACCCCTCCACTTT. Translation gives CASRGTGVNSPLHF.

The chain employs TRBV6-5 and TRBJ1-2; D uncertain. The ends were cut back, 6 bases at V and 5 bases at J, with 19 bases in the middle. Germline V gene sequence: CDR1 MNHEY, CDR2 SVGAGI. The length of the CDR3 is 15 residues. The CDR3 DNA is TGTGCCAGCAGCTCAGGCCCTCCGGGGTTATATGGCTACACCTTC. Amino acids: CASSSGPPGLYGYTF.

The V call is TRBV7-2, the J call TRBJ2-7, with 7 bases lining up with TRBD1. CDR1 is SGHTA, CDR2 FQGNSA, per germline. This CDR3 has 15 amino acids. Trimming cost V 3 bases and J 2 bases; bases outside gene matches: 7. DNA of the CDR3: TGTGCCAGCAGCTTCCTCCGGACAGGACCCTACGAGCAGTACTTC. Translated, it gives CASSFLRTGPYEQYF.

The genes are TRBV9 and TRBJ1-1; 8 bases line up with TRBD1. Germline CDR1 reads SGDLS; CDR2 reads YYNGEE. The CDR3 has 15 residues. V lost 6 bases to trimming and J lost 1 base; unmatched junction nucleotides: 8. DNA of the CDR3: TGTGCCAGCACCCCTTCCGGACAGGGGAACACTGAAGCTTTCTTT. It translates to CASTPSGQGNTEAFF.

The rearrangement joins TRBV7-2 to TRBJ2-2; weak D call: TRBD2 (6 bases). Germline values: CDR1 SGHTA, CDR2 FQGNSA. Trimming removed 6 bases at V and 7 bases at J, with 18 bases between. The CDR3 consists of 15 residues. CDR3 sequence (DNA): TGTGCCAGCAGTGTTTCGGGAGTAGCTAACGGGGAGCTGTTTTTT. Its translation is CASSVSGVANGELFF.